This T cell receptor (beta chain) was observed in a study of siplizumab effects on memory and regulatory T cells. Study outcomes and limitations: It seemed that naive T cells were more diverse than memory cells and were major contributors to the alloresponse. Researchers could not give a naive or memory phenotype to roughly 80-96% of proliferating CD4+ or CD8+ clones. In siplizumab cultures, the suppressive function of proliferating Tregs remained unconfirmed.

This clone was recorded a few times. The antigen remains unidentified. Per-sample assaying covered around 10^5 TCR templates. Generated by immunoSEQ multiplex PCR, the TCRdb table keeps only in-frame clones and is missing some. The table lists 90,000 to 110,000 clones, 92% of them singletons. This clonotype was obtained from a human donor in good health. Sequencing was carried out using Tregs sorted from blood.

CDR3 loop: CASTVGRRAFF. In DNA form, the CDR3 reads TGTGCCAGCACCGTGGGAAGGAGGGCTTTCTTT. V and J are TRBV6-1 and TRBJ1-1, with D uncertain. Trimming removed 7 bases from V and 11 bases from J, with 14 bases in between. This CDR3 has 11 amino acids. Germline lookup yields CDR1 MNHNS and CDR2 SASEGT.